This is a list of T cell receptor beta chains from one sample in a study of blood T cell repertoires in COVID-19. TCRdb's copy holds only in-frame clones and misses some; the assay was immunoSEQ multiplex PCR. The sample lists some 87,000 clones, 78% occurring once. The sequenced material came from peripheral blood. Source of these receptors: a human donor in a cohort sampled during active COVID-19. Both conserved end residues are part of each CDR3. The order of the fields is V gene, clone size, J gene, D gene, CDR3 DNA, CDR3 protein. D genes are given only for firm matches. Rows may omit the clone size; those that give it use once, few, many or a size class.

V: TRBV5-1
size: .
J: TRBJ2-1
D: .
DNA: TGCGCCAGCAGCGGGGGGGGCAGGGTTCCCGTCAATGAGCAGTTCTTC
CDR3: CASSGGGRVPVNEQFF

V: TRBV6-5
size: .
J: TRBJ2-7
D: TRBD1
DNA: TGTGCCAGCAGTCACAGGACAGGGGGCGGGTACGAGCAGTACTTC
CDR3: CASSHRTGGGYEQYF

V: TRBV6-5
size: .
J: TRBJ1-2
D: TRBD1
DNA: TGTGCCAGCAGTTCCCAGGGGGCCATTAACTATGGCTACACCTTC
CDR3: CASSSQGAINYGYTF

V: TRBV7-2
size: .
J: TRBJ2-1
D: TRBD2
DNA: TGTGCCAGCAGCCCTAGCGGGGGATCCTACAATGAGCAGTTCTTC
CDR3: CASSPSGGSYNEQFF

V: TRBV4-1
size: .
J: TRBJ2-3
D: .
DNA: TGCGCCAGCAGCCAAGCGGCAGGCGCGGGAGATACGCAGTATTTT
CDR3: CASSQAAGAGDTQYF

V: TRBV20-1
size: .
J: TRBJ1-2
D: .
DNA: TGCAGGTCGGGGGGTGGCTACACCTTC
CDR3: CRSGGGYTF

V: TRBV4-3
size: .
J: TRBJ2-1
D: TRBD1
DNA: TGCGCCAGCAGCCCCCGGGACAGGGGGCGTTCGCTCCCGTACAATGAGCAGTTCTTC
CDR3: CASSPRDRGRSLPYNEQFF

V: TRBV4-2
size: .
J: TRBJ2-7
D: .
DNA: TGTGCCAGCAGCCCCCAGTCTGTCCCTCTTTCCTACGAGCAGTACTTC
CDR3: CASSPQSVPLSYEQYF

V: TRBV6-2/TRBV6-3
size: .
J: TRBJ1-5
D: .
DNA: TGTGCCAGCAGTTACTCGTTCTTAAATCAGCCCCAGCATTTT
CDR3: CASSYSFLNQPQHF

V: TRBV6-6
size: .
J: TRBJ1-2
D: .
DNA: TGTGCCAGCAATATTGCGGAATCTGGCTACACCTTC
CDR3: CASNIAESGYTF

V: TRBV27
size: .
J: TRBJ1-4
D: .
DNA: TGTGCCAGCAGTTCCGGGTCGGGGGTACAGGATGAAAAACTGTTTTTT
CDR3: CASSSGSGVQDEKLFF

V: TRBV2
size: few
J: TRBJ2-1
D: TRBD2
DNA: TGTGCCAGCAGTGAAAATCTGGAGGGCGGGAGCTTCCACAATGAGCAGTTCTTC
CDR3: CASSENLEGGSFHNEQFF

V: TRBV6-4
size: .
J: TRBJ2-1
D: .
DNA: TGTGCCAGCAGTGACCGTTTCTACAATGAGCAGTTCTTC
CDR3: CASSDRFYNEQFF

V: TRBV5-6
size: .
J: TRBJ2-2
D: .
DNA: TGTGCCAGCAGCTTGCAGGGTCCAGCCGGGGAGCTGTTTTTT
CDR3: CASSLQGPAGELFF

V: TRBV2
size: .
J: TRBJ2-1
D: .
DNA: TGTGCCAGCAGTGGAGGGGGCAATGAGCAGTTCTTC
CDR3: CASSGGGNEQFF

V: TRBV6-2/TRBV6-3
size: .
J: TRBJ2-1
D: TRBD1
DNA: TGTGCCAGCAGTTCGACAGGGGGGGCTGAGCAGTTCTTC
CDR3: CASSSTGGAEQFF

V: TRBV28
size: few
J: TRBJ1-6
D: TRBD1
DNA: TGTGCCAGCAGTTTAGGAGGGACAGGAAATTCACCCCTCCACTTT
CDR3: CASSLGGTGNSPLHF

V: TRBV15
size: .
J: TRBJ1-2
D: .
DNA: TGTGCCACCAGCAGAGAAGAGGGGGATGGCTACACCTTC
CDR3: CATSREEGDGYTF

V: TRBV5-8
size: .
J: TRBJ2-3
D: TRBD2
DNA: TGTGCCAGCAGCTTGGGGACGGGAGGGGATACGCAGTATTTT
CDR3: CASSLGTGGDTQYF

V: TRBV4-1
size: .
J: TRBJ2-3
D: .
DNA: TGCGCCAGCAGCCCAGTTTCTAGCACAGATACGCAGTATTTT
CDR3: CASSPVSSTDTQYF

V: TRBV3-1/TRBV3-2
size: .
J: TRBJ2-1
D: TRBD2
DNA: TGTGCCAGCAGCCGACTGACAGCGGGGGGGGACAATGAGCAGTTCTTC
CDR3: CASSRLTAGGDNEQFF

V: TRBV28
size: .
J: TRBJ2-3
D: .
DNA: TGTGCCAGCAGTTTGGGCGCAGGGACAGATACGCAGTATTTT
CDR3: CASSLGAGTDTQYF

V: TRBV13
size: .
J: TRBJ2-2
D: TRBD2
DNA: TGTGCCAGCAGCTTAGTGGGCGGGAGCAGCACCGGGGAGCTGTTTTTT
CDR3: CASSLVGGSSTGELFF

V: TRBV19
size: .
J: TRBJ1-5
D: TRBD1
DNA: TGTGCCAGTAGTATGGGACAGGGTTATCAGCCCCAGCATTTT
CDR3: CASSMGQGYQPQHF

V: TRBV10-3
size: .
J: TRBJ1-1
D: TRBD1
DNA: TGTGCCATCAGCCTGACAGGGACGACTGAAGCTTTCTTT
CDR3: CAISLTGTTEAFF

V: TRBV5-4
size: .
J: TRBJ2-3
D: .
DNA: TGTGCCAGCAGACGGACGGAGGCTAGCACAGATACGCAGTATTTT
CDR3: CASRRTEASTDTQYF